A selection of T cell receptor beta chains follows, all from one sample in a study of identical twins. Via MiXCR, TCRdb re-called the 5' RACE reads, giving one row per CDR3 protein. The sample carries 250,000 or so distinct CDR3 sequences, about 8.9% recorded once. These records were also assigned to another study, of yellow fever vaccine responses in identical twins.

Source material: CD8+ T cells sorted from blood. The receptors were sampled from a woman between 18 and 29 years old in good health. The conserved cysteine and the conserved F or W are not part of the CDR3 here.

j_call	v_call	cdr3_aa
TRBJ2-2	TRBV7-9	ASRLDSNTGELF
TRBJ1-1	TRBV6-1	ASRGYDSLNTEAF
TRBJ1-1	TRBV7-9	ASSADRGEAF
TRBJ2-1	TRBV28	ASSFWASGRSKYNEQF
TRBJ2-5	TRBV27	ASSPSGETQY
TRBJ2-1	TRBV20-1	SAIVVVSSYNEQF
TRBJ1-5	TRBV7-9	ASSNNRDLGNQPQH
TRBJ2-7	TRBV16	ASSHGTGVVHEQY
TRBJ2-2	TRBV12-3/TRBV12-4	ASSSPHSTGELF
TRBJ2-5	TRBV7-9	ASSDPSQGIQY
TRBJ2-5	TRBV20-1	SARDLLGQETQY
TRBJ2-3	TRBV20-1	SARKMTATDTQY
TRBJ2-3	TRBV27	ASSVRQGRFLDTQY
TRBJ2-2	TRBV10-3	AISATSGANTGELF
TRBJ2-7	TRBV9	ASSVGTGTYEQY
TRBJ2-2	TRBV2	ASSPDSGFGELF